A selection of T cell receptor beta chains follows, all from one sample in a study of T-cell reconstitution after alpha-beta-depleted transplantation in children. From the PCR reads, TCRdb called clonotypes with MiXCR, one entry per CDR3 protein. The sample holds 280,000 or so distinct CDR3 sequences, around a tenth seen once. The sample was peripheral blood, taken 180 days after TCRalphabeta/CD19-depleted stem cell transplant. These TCRs come from a male patient between 2 and 10 years old who had a stem cell transplant for chronic granulomatous disease, so the T cells may come from the graft donor. Each CDR3 is given with its conserved first and last residue. Each record gives: clone size, V gene, D gene, J gene, CDR3 DNA, CDR3 protein. A D gene is named only where the DNA matches it firmly. Clone size, where shown, is once, few, many, or a class for clones that have expanded.

many	TRBV20-1	NA	TRBJ2-7	TGCAGTGCTAGAGATGTCCCCATCGGGCGGACTCCCTACGAGCAGTACTTC	CSARDVPIGRTPYEQYF
NA	TRBV20-1	NA	TRBJ2-6	TGCAGTGCCACTCCTGGCTCTGGGGCCAACGTCCTGACTTTC	CSATPGSGANVLTF
NA	TRBV6-5	TRBD2	TRBJ2-2	TGTGCCAGCAGTTACTCCGGACTAGCGGGTGCGAACACCGGGGAGCTGTTTTTT	CASSYSGLAGANTGELFF
many	TRBV20-1	NA	TRBJ1-5	TGCAGTGCTCGTACAGGGCCGTATAGCAATCAGCCCCAGCATTTT	CSARTGPYSNQPQHF
NA	TRBV29-1	NA	TRBJ2-7	TGCAGCGTTGAAGAAGACAGCCCCTACGAGCAGTACTTC	CSVEEDSPYEQYF
many	TRBV9	TRBD1	TRBJ2-7	TGTGCCAGCAGCGAAAGACAGGGTCCCTACGAGCAGTACTTC	CASSERQGPYEQYF
many	TRBV28	NA	TRBJ2-4	TGTGCCAGCGGAAAAGACAGGACCCTAGCCAAAAACATTCAGTACTTC	CASGKDRTLAKNIQYF
few	TRBV15	NA	TRBJ1-2	TGTGCCACCAGCAGAGGAATCCAGGGGCCCCTCTATGGCTACACCTTC	CATSRGIQGPLYGYTF
many	TRBV5-1	NA	TRBJ1-1	TGCGCCAGCAGCTTGGCCTGGGACACTGAAGCTTTCTTT	CASSLAWDTEAFF
many	TRBV29-1	TRBD2	TRBJ2-1	TGCAGCGTTCCAGCGGGGAGTGGGGGTGAGCAGTTCTTC	CSVPAGSGGEQFF
many	TRBV5-4	TRBD1	TRBJ1-1	TGTGCCAGCAGCTTGGGTTTAGGACAGGGGTTACGAATGAACACTGAAGCTTTCTTT	CASSLGLGQGLRMNTEAFF
many	TRBV12-3/TRBV12-4	NA	TRBJ1-2	TGTGCCAGCAGTTTACGAGGGAGTGGCTACACCTTC	CASSLRGSGYTF
many	TRBV2	NA	TRBJ1-1	TGTGCCAGCAGTGAAGCGCACGTGGTTGGGGTAAACACTGAAGCTTTCTTT	CASSEAHVVGVNTEAFF
many	TRBV18	TRBD2	TRBJ2-1	TGTGCCAGCTCACCCTTAGCGGGCGGGTCCTACAATGAGCAGTTCTTC	CASSPLAGGSYNEQFF
many	TRBV5-1	NA	TRBJ2-1	TGCGCCAGCAGCTTAGGCTCAGGGATCGAGTACAATGAGCAGTTCTTC	CASSLGSGIEYNEQFF
many	TRBV12-3/TRBV12-4	NA	TRBJ1-2	TGTGCCAGCACCACTTTGGGCTATGGCTACACCTTC	CASTTLGYGYTF
many	TRBV6-2/TRBV6-3	NA	TRBJ2-1	TGTGCCAGCAGTTACTCAAGGGGCTCGAGCTCCTACAATGAGCAGTTCTTC	CASSYSRGSSSYNEQFF
many	TRBV28	NA	TRBJ2-7	TGTGCCAGCAGTCGACTCCGGGACTTCGAGCAGTACTTC	CASSRLRDFEQYF
NA	TRBV2	TRBD1	TRBJ2-3	TGTGCCAGCAGTCCGGACAGGGGGCGCCCAGATACGCAGTATTTT	CASSPDRGRPDTQYF
many	TRBV7-8	NA	TRBJ2-7	TGTGCCAGCAGCTTAGCGCCCCCTAGACACGAGCAGTACTTC	CASSLAPPRHEQYF
many	TRBV12-3/TRBV12-4	NA	TRBJ1-1	TGTGCCAGCAGTCCGTTTGGGGGGACTGAAGCTTTCTTT	CASSPFGGTEAFF
NA	TRBV7-2	TRBD1	TRBJ2-2	TGTGCCAGCAGCCGTACAGGGGGTAACAGCGGGGAGCTGTTTTTT	CASSRTGGNSGELFF
few	TRBV18	NA	TRBJ2-4	TGTGCCAGCTCACCACTAACGGGGAGAGGGTCGGTCGCCAAAAACATTCAGTACTTC	CASSPLTGRGSVAKNIQYF
many	TRBV20-1	NA	TRBJ2-7	TGCAGTGCTAGAGGGGGACGTAGGGGAGGCGAGCAGTACTTC	CSARGGRRGGEQYF
many	TRBV4-2	NA	TRBJ2-7	TGTGCCAGCAGCCAACAATTGATGGGCAGGTGGGAGCAGTACTTC	CASSQQLMGRWEQYF
many	TRBV10-3	TRBD1	TRBJ1-1	TGTGCCATCAGCCCCGGGACAGGGTGGACTGAAGCTTTCTTT	CAISPGTGWTEAFF
NA	TRBV6-2/TRBV6-3	NA	TRBJ1-1	TGTGCCAGCAGTTACTCGACATTCCTCGTACAACAAAACACTGAAGCTTTCTTT	CASSYSTFLVQQNTEAFF
few	TRBV2	TRBD2	TRBJ2-7	TGTGCCATCAGAGGGGAGCGGGGGTACGAGCAGTACTTC	CAIRGERGYEQYF
many	TRBV7-9	NA	TRBJ1-1	TGTGCCAGCAGCTTGCTGACAACGAACACTGAAGCTTTCTTT	CASSLLTTNTEAFF
NA	TRBV20-1	NA	TRBJ2-1	TGCAGTGCAACGGCCCCAAGTGAGCAGTTCTTC	CSATAPSEQFF
NA	TRBV12-3/TRBV12-4	NA	TRBJ2-1	TGTGCCAGCAAGATGAGCGGGCCTTACAATGAGCAGTTCTTC	CASKMSGPYNEQFF